These 18 T cell receptor beta chains share one sample of origin, sequenced in a study of cytomegalovirus exposure and HLA in healthy donors. The table came from immunoSEQ multiplex PCR; TCRdb's copy has only in-frame clones and leaves some out. In the table there are under 250,000 clones, approximately 90% of which are singletons. Input material: PBMCs. Every receptor here comes from a woman aged 18-29 years in good health and CMV-seronegative.

V and J are TRBV11-2 and TRBJ1-3; 9 bases align to TRBD1. CDR3 length: 15 amino acids. Per the germline V gene, CDR1 is SGHAT and CDR2 is FQNNGV. After removal of 4 bases from V and 4 bases from J, the junction contained 5 bases not matched to a gene. The CDR3 DNA reads as TGTGCCAGCAGCTCTTACAGGGGGCGCGGAAACACCATATATTTT. Protein product: CASSSYRGRGNTIYF.

The V gene is TRBV28, the J gene TRBJ1-5, with D perhaps TRBD1 (5 bases). V was shortened by 3 bases and J by 3 bases, with 18 bases between the two germline ends. Germline values: CDR1 MDHEN, CDR2 SYDVKM. The CDR3 covers 17 residues. Here the CDR3 DNA reads TGTGCCAGCAGTTTGAGCAAAGGGGTCTCTGTCAATCAGCCCCAGCATTTT. This translates into CASSLSKGVSVNQPQHF.

The chain carries TRBV7-9 and TRBJ2-7; D gene unclear. Germline values: CDR1 SEHNR, CDR2 FQNEAQ (reference sequence). The germline V and J ends were trimmed by 1 base and 5 bases, with 12 bases remaining between them. This CDR3 has 14 amino acids. The CDR3 DNA sequence: TGTGCCAGCAGCTTAGATTCAGGTTATAACGAGCAGTACTTC. Encoded protein: CASSLDSGYNEQYF.

The chain joins TRBV2 to TRBJ1-2; possible D gene TRBD1, 5 bases. CDR3 length: 14 residues. Germline CDR1 reads SNHLY; CDR2 reads FYNNEI. V was cut by 0 bases and J by 8 bases, with 13 bases left in between. The CDR3 DNA reads TGTGCCAGCAGTGAAGCGCTGACAGTGTCAGGCTACACCTTC. Amino acids: CASSEALTVSGYTF.

The rearrangement joins TRBV5-1 to TRBJ2-1; weak D call: TRBD2 (6 bases). Germline CDR1 is SGHRS and CDR2 is YFSETQ. The CDR3 totals 13 residues. Trimming stripped 2 bases from V and 8 bases from J, with 11 bases between. The CDR3 coding sequence is TGCGCCAGCAGCTTACCTAGCGTCGATGAGCAGTTCTTC. Its protein is CASSLPSVDEQFF.

This sequence joins TRBV7-8 and TRBJ2-7; D is undetermined. The germline V and J ends were trimmed by 5 bases and 3 bases, with 14 bases remaining between them. CDR1 and CDR2 from the germline V gene are SGHVS and FQNEAQ. The CDR3 spans 14 residues. The CDR3 DNA reads as TGTGCCAGCAGCCCGTTGTCTGTTAACTACGAGCAGTACTTC. Translated, it gives CASSPLSVNYEQYF.

The chain recombines TRBV6-1 with TRBJ2-5, with TRBD2 matching over 14 bases. Looked up from germline, CDR1 is MNHNS and CDR2 is SASEGT. The CDR3 runs to 17 residues. J was trimmed by 4 bases and V by 3 bases; bases with no gene match: 7. The CDR3 here is CASSDRGLAGGGETQYF. The DNA for the CDR3 is TGTGCCAGCAGTGACCGTGGACTAGCGGGAGGTGGAGAGACCCAGTACTTC.

V gene TRBV5-6 combines with J gene TRBJ1-1; D remains ambiguous. The CDR3 covers 15 residues. Deletions cut 4 bases from V and 1 base from J, with 14 bases between. The germline CDR1 and CDR2 sequences are SGHDT and YYEEEE. CDR3 bases: TGTGCCAGCAGCCAAATGCACCGGGGGAACACTGAAGCTTTCTTT. Encoded protein: CASSQMHRGNTEAFF.

V is TRBV7-6 and J is TRBJ1-1; weak D call: TRBD1 (6 bases). Germline V gives CDR1 SGHVS, CDR2 FNYEAQ. This CDR3 comprises 18 residues. Trimming left V 4 bases short and J 4 bases short, with 25 bases between. Here the CDR3 reads CASSSRGDLVGARTEAFF. The CDR3, as DNA: TGTGCCAGCAGCTCACGGGGAGATCTGGTGGGGGCCCGCACTGAAGCTTTCTTT.

The chain couples TRBV5-1 to TRBJ2-1, with 8 bases matching TRBD2. V trimming: 1 base; J trimming: 7 bases; junction bases outside the gene matches: 13. The CDR3 is 17 residues long. Germline values: CDR1 SGHRS, CDR2 YFSETQ. The CDR3 reads CASSLRETSGPLNEQFF. The CDR3 coding sequence is TGCGCCAGCAGCTTGAGGGAAACTAGCGGACCATTAAATGAGCAGTTCTTC.

This clone was seen more than once but under ten times. The CDR3 DNA follows: TGTGCCAGCAGCGAGACAGGGGAGGATGGCTACACCTTC. This codes for CASSETGEDGYTF. The V and J genes are TRBV2 and TRBJ1-2, with 8 bases that match TRBD1. This CDR3 is 13 amino acids long. Germline CDR1 and CDR2: SNHLY and FYNNEI. Trimming took 6 bases from V and 6 from J; bases not matched to a gene: 6. Complete variable domain (other parts from reference TRBV2 and TRBJ1-2): EPEVTQTPSHQVTQMGQEVILRCVPISNHLYFYWYRQILGQKVEFLVSFYNNEISEKSEIFDDQFSVERPDGSNFTLKIRSTKLEDSAMYFCASSETGEDGYTFGSGTRLTVV.

The chain links TRBV6-1 to TRBJ1-4; D not certain. Germline values: CDR1 MNHNS, CDR2 SASEGT. V was cut by 2 bases and J by 8 bases, with 6 bases left in between. The CDR3 has 12 residues. DNA for the CDR3: TGTGCCAGCAGTGAATATCTGGAAAAACTGTTTTTT. Translated: CASSEYLEKLFF.

The CDR3 loop is CASSQGRGGVSYEQYF. CDR3 nucleotides: TGTGCCAGCAGCCAAGGACGTGGGGGGGTCTCCTACGAGCAGTACTTC. J is TRBJ2-7 and V is TRBV11-2, with 7 nucleotides matching TRBD2. The germline V gene encodes CDR1 SGHAT and CDR2 FQNNGV. The CDR3 spans 16 residues. The V and J ends lost 5 bases and 0 bases, in that order; junction bases with no gene match: 10.

V usage is TRBV27 and J usage is TRBJ1-6; unclear D gene. The CDR3 contains 14 residues. CDR1 is MNHEY and CDR2 is SMNVEV in the germline V gene (reference sequence). V lost 3 bases and J lost 10, with 13 bases in between. The CDR3 is CASSFGGGLSPLHF. The CDR3 DNA reads as TGTGCCAGCAGTTTCGGAGGAGGGCTATCACCCCTCCACTTT.

The V gene is TRBV27, the J gene TRBJ1-2; weak D call: TRBD1 (5 bases). This CDR3 is 14 amino acids long. Trimming pared 8 bases from V and 6 bases from J, leaving 19 bases between. The germline V gene has CDR1 MNHEY and CDR2 SMNVEV (reference sequence). The CDR3 spells CASSLLGGDHGYTF. DNA of the CDR3: TGTGCCAGCTCCCTTCTCGGGGGGGACCATGGCTACACCTTC.

The rearrangement joins TRBV28 to TRBJ1-1; no clear D. V lost 8 bases, J lost 0 bases, and 7 bases lay in between. CDR1 and CDR2 (germline): MDHEN, SYDVKM. There are 12 residues in the CDR3. The CDR3 sequence is CASGALNTEAFF. The CDR3 DNA sequence: TGTGCCAGCGGAGCCTTGAACACTGAAGCTTTCTTT.

The chain carries TRBV19 and TRBJ2-3, with 12 bases identical to TRBD2. The germline CDR1 and CDR2 sequences are LNHDA and SQIVND (reference sequence). The CDR3 extends over 15 amino acids. J was trimmed by 3 bases and V by 4 bases; bases with no gene match: 2. Written as DNA, the CDR3 is TGTGCCAGTAGTACTGGGACTAGCGGGACAGATACGCAGTATTTT. This gives the protein CASSTGTSGTDTQYF.

The chain is built from TRBV2 and TRBJ1-1, with D possibly matching TRBD1 (6 bases). This CDR3 comprises 13 residues. Trimming removed 7 bases from V and 1 base from J, with 10 bases in between. Germline assignment: CDR1 SNHLY and CDR2 FYNNEI. The CDR3 loop reads CASTLQGNTEAFF. CDR3 in DNA: TGTGCCAGCACCTTACAGGGGAACACTGAAGCTTTCTTT.